This is a list of T cell receptor beta chains from one sample in a study of spatial heterogeneity in lung cancer. MiXCR was run by TCRdb on the 5' RACE reads, yielding one entry per CDR3 protein. The repertoire holds tens of thousands of distinct CDR3 sequences, with approximately 6.2% as singletons. Sample: PBMCs, taken at surgery. The receptors stem from a female donor with early-stage non-small cell lung cancer. Both conserved end residues are part of each CDR3. D genes are given only for firm matches. Size values are once, few and many counts, or a class for expanded clones, and some rows have none.

abundance | d_gene | j_gene | v_gene | CDR3nt | CDR3aa
few | . | TRBJ2-7 | TRBV5-4 | TGTGCCAGCAGCTCCGGGCGGGACGAGCAGTACTTC | CASSSGRDEQYF
many | . | TRBJ2-1 | TRBV29-1 | TGCAGCGCTCGACCCCCAAGCTCCTACAATGAGCAGTTCTTC | CSARPPSSYNEQFF
many | . | TRBJ2-5 | TRBV29-1 | TGCAGCGTTCTAGCGCCGTACCAAGAGACCCAGTACTTC | CSVLAPYQETQYF
many | TRBD1 | TRBJ2-7 | TRBV5-4 | TGTGCCAGCAGCTTCCTTGGACAGGTCAGGAGCTCCTACGAGCAGTACTTC | CASSFLGQVRSSYEQYF
few | . | TRBJ2-2 | TRBV18 | TGTGCCAGCTCACCCCGACAGCGGAACACCGGGGAGCTGTTTTTT | CASSPRQRNTGELFF
few | TRBD1 | TRBJ1-1 | TRBV27 | TGTGCCAGCAGTCTTAAACCCCCGGGACAGATGAACACTGAAGCTTTCTTT | CASSLKPPGQMNTEAFF
few | . | TRBJ2-7 | TRBV2 | TGTGCCAGCAGTGGCCTGGGGTCCTACGAGCAGTACTTC | CASSGLGSYEQYF
few | TRBD1 | TRBJ2-5 | TRBV9 | TGTGCCAGCAGCGTAGACGGGACAGGGCCAATGACCCAGTACTTC | CASSVDGTGPMTQYF
many | . | TRBJ2-1 | TRBV10-1 | TGCGCCAGCAGCTTCTCCTACAATGAGCAGTTCTTC | CASSFSYNEQFF
many | . | TRBJ1-5 | TRBV6-6 | TGTGCCAGCAGTCGACAACCTCTAGATCAGCCCCAGCATTTT | CASSRQPLDQPQHF
many | . | TRBJ1-4 | TRBV20-1 | TGCAGTGCAAAGGACGGGGAGGTTGAAAAACTGTTTTTT | CSAKDGEVEKLFF
many | . | TRBJ2-4 | TRBV5-1 | TGCGCCAGCCAAAGCCGGACCGGGACGAAGAACATTCAGTACTTC | CASQSRTGTKNIQYF
. | . | TRBJ2-1 | TRBV28 | TGTGCCAGCAACAACCCCCACCTTGGAAACAATGAGCAGTTCTTC | CASNNPHLGNNEQFF